Following are 18 T cell receptor beta chains from one sample sequenced in a study of shared clonotypes between healthy human individuals (dated by TCRdb to the early 2020s). Library preparation used the immunoSEQ multiplex PCR assay. Held by TCRdb, this immuneACCESS table contains in-frame sequences only and omits some clones. Under half of the omission traces to an unresolved V gene where checked; the cause of the rest is unknown. Here the sample has 2 million to 3 million clones; approximately 93% occur a single time. The ten most abundant clones make up 0.36% of the sample. Material: naive CD4+ T cells from PBMCs. Sample cell subset or site, as interpreted from the label and publication: CD45RA+ positively selected. Source of these receptors: a man aged 18 to 29 in good health. Some clones in this sample may be carry-over from other donors' samples.

The V and J genes are TRBV15 and TRBJ2-5, with D perhaps TRBD2 (6 bases). This CDR3 is 14 amino acids long. Looked up from germline, CDR1 is LNHNV and CDR2 is YYDKDF (reference sequence). Trimming took off 1 base at V and 5 bases at J, with 11 bases between the two ends. CDR3 region: CATSRGGDAETQYF. CDR3 bases: TGTGCCACCAGCAGAGGGGGGGATGCGGAGACCCAGTACTTC. Full variable domain (rest looked up from reference TRBV15 and TRBJ2-5): DAMVIQNPRYQVTQFGKPVTLSCSQTLNHNVMYWYQQKSSQAPKLLFHYYDKDFNNEADTPDNFQSRRPNTSFCFLDIRSPGLGDTAMYLCATSRGGDAETQYFGPGTRLLVL.

The rearrangement joins TRBV11-2 to TRBJ1-5; D unclear. V gave up 5 bases and J gave up 4 bases, with 15 bases separating them. CDR3 length: 15 amino acids. The V gene's germline CDR1 is SGHAT and CDR2 FQNNGV. CDR3 coding DNA: TGTGCCAGCAGCCCCCCCGTCTTCCGGAATCAGCCCCAGCATTTT. This sequence encodes CASSPPVFRNQPQHF.

The J gene is TRBJ2-5, the V gene TRBV7-9, with 8 bases that match TRBD1. CDR3 length equals 14 residues. Germline CDR1 reads SEHNR; CDR2 reads FQNEAQ (reference sequence). The J segment lost 5 bases and the V segment lost 5 bases, leaving 7 bases of the junction unmatched. CDR3 DNA sequence: TGTGCCAGCAGCCAGAGACAGGGGTCGGAGACCCAGTACTTC. As protein: CASSQRQGSETQYF.

The CDR3 region is CASSSIPGSGYTF. In DNA form, the CDR3 reads TGTGCCAGCAGCTCTATACCTGGCTCTGGCTACACCTTC. The chain recombines TRBV11-2 with TRBJ1-2, with no clear D. The CDR3 runs to 13 residues. The V end lost 4 bases, the J end lost 7 bases, and 13 bases lay between the germline ends. CDR1 and CDR2 from the germline V gene are SGHAT and FQNNGV.

This chain joins TRBV4-1 and TRBJ2-1, with D perhaps matching TRBD1 (5 bases). V shed 4 bases and J shed 4 bases, with 23 bases lying between them. This CDR3 contains 18 residues. Germline lookup yields CDR1 MGHRA and CDR2 YSYEKL. The DNA for the CDR3 is TGCGCCAGCAGCCCCAGGAGCATGACAGAGTCCCCGTACAATGAGCAGTTCTTC. This translates into CASSPRSMTESPYNEQFF.

CDR3 nucleotides: TGTGCCAGCAGTAACAGGGGGATCGCAAAACTGTTTTTT. This encodes CASSNRGIAKLFF. V usage is TRBV6-5 and J usage is TRBJ1-4; 8 nucleotides match TRBD1. The V gene end was trimmed by 5 bases and the J gene end by 10 bases; junction bases not matched to a gene: 6. This CDR3 is 13 amino acids long. From germline, CDR1 is MNHEY and CDR2 SVGAGI.

Details on this clone: The same CDR3 can be traced to other DNA sequences in this sample. The J gene is TRBJ2-1, the V gene TRBV27; D could derive from TRBD1 or TRBD2 (6 bases each). The V end lost 6 bases, the J end lost 0 bases, and 12 bases lay between the germline ends. Germline assignment: CDR1 MNHEY and CDR2 SMNVEV (reference sequence). The CDR3 has 15 amino acids. CDR3 protein: CASREGGSSYNEQFF. The CDR3 DNA follows: TGTGCCAGCAGGGAGGGGGGTAGCTCCTACAATGAGCAGTTCTTC.

The V gene is TRBV5-4, the J gene TRBJ1-4; 9 positions match TRBD1. Germline values: CDR1 SGHNT, CDR2 YYREEE (reference sequence). V shed 3 bases and J 7 bases; nucleotides not matched to a gene: 4. CDR3 length: 14 residues. The CDR3 sequence: CASSSTGGGEKLFF. The CDR3 nucleotides read TGTGCCAGCAGCTCAACAGGGGGCGGTGAAAAACTGTTTTTT.

The V gene is TRBV5-1, the J gene TRBJ2-1, with a weak D call TRBD2 (5 bases). Trimming removed 4 bases at V and 9 bases at J, with 11 bases between. The CDR3 totals 12 residues. Germline CDR1 SGHRS, CDR2 YFSETQ. The CDR3: CASSVSRGEQFF. The CDR3 bases are TGCGCCAGCAGCGTAAGCCGGGGTGAGCAGTTCTTC. Looking up the rest from reference TRBV5-1 and TRBJ2-1 gives the full variable domain: KAGVTQTPRYLIKTRGQQVTLSCSPISGHRSVSWYQQTPGQGLQFLFEYFSETQRNKGNFPGRFSGRQFSNSRSEMNVSTLELGDSALYLCASSVSRGEQFFGPGTRLTVL.

The chain has TRBV2 and TRBJ1-1, with D unclear. This CDR3 comprises 14 residues. The V and J ends lost 6 bases and 1 base respectively, with 12 bases between them. From germline, CDR1 is SNHLY and CDR2 FYNNEI. CDR3 amino acids: CASSRLGENTEAFF. The CDR3, as DNA: TGTGCCAGCAGCCGTCTGGGCGAGAACACTGAAGCTTTCTTT.

The V call is TRBV4-1, the J call TRBJ2-1; 7 nucleotides agree with TRBD2. The CDR3 has 16 amino acids. Germline V gene lookup returns CDR1 MGHRA and CDR2 YSYEKL. J was trimmed by 1 base and V by 4 bases; bases with no gene match: 7. CDR3 in DNA: TGCGCCAGCAGCCGTCTAGCGGAAATTTCCTACAATGAGCAGTTCTTC. Translated, it gives CASSRLAEISYNEQFF.

CDR3 DNA: TGTGCCAGCAGCCAAGAACCGGGACGGACTTCCGAGCAGTACTTC. Protein sequence: CASSQEPGRTSEQYF. The chain links TRBV14 to TRBJ2-7; TRBD1 or TRBD2 may be the D gene (5 bases each). The CDR3 runs to 15 residues. CDR1 is SGHDN and CDR2 is FVKESK in the germline V gene. V was trimmed by 0 bases and J by 6 bases, leaving 15 bases between them.

The chain joins TRBV19 to TRBJ2-5; 14 nucleotides align to TRBD2. V shed 6 bases and J 2 bases; nucleotides not matched to a gene: 2. Germline V gene sequence: CDR1 LNHDA, CDR2 SQIVND (reference sequence). The length of the CDR3 is 15 residues. CDR3 protein: CASRRLAGGQETQYF. Here the CDR3 DNA reads TGTGCCAGTAGACGACTAGCGGGAGGGCAAGAGACCCAGTACTTC.

The rearrangement joins TRBV11-3 to TRBJ2-1; D not certain. The germline gives CDR1 SGHNT, CDR2 YENEEA. The CDR3 has 13 amino acids. Trimming removed 0 bases from V and 8 bases from J, with 8 bases in between. The CDR3, as DNA: TGTGCCAGCAGCTTAGAGTGGAGCCATGAGCAGTTCTTC. Residues: CASSLEWSHEQFF. Supplemented by reference TRBV11-3 and TRBJ2-1, the full variable domain reads EAGVVQSPRYKIIEKKQPVAFWCNPISGHNTLYWYLQNLGQGPELLIRYENEEAVDDSQLPKDRFSAERLKGVDSTLKIQPAELGDSAVYLCASSLEWSHEQFFGPGTRLTVL.

The chain's CDR3 is CASSLSTSGAKETQYF. In nucleotides, the CDR3 is TGCGCCAGCAGCTTGTCAACTAGCGGGGCTAAAGAGACCCAGTACTTC. The genes are TRBV5-1 and TRBJ2-5; TRBD2 matches 10 bases. The germline V gene encodes CDR1 SGHRS and CDR2 YFSETQ. V shed 1 base, J shed 3 bases, and the junction held 6 bases outside the gene matches. This CDR3 comprises 16 residues.

The chain combines TRBV11-3 with TRBJ1-1, with 8 bases fitting TRBD1. After removal of 1 base from V and 10 bases from J, the junction contained 2 bases not matched to a gene. This CDR3 has 12 amino acids. Per the germline V gene, CDR1 is SGHNT and CDR2 is YENEEA. CDR3 sequence reads: CASSLGTGGAFF. CDR3 DNA: TGTGCCAGCAGCTTAGGTACAGGGGGAGCTTTCTTT.

CDR3 residues: CASNGAGNIQYF. CDR3 nucleotide sequence: TGTGCCAGCAATGGAGCTGGGAACATTCAGTACTTC. The V call is TRBV25-1, the J call TRBJ2-4; no firm D call. The CDR3 loop spans 12 amino acids. Trimming cost V 7 bases and J 7 bases, with 11 bases left between them. CDR1 and CDR2 (germline): MGHDK, SYGVNS. Variable domain in full (rest from reference TRBV25-1 and TRBJ2-4): EADIYQTPRYLVIGTGKKITLECSQTMGHDKMYWYQQDPGMELHLIHYSYGVNSTEKGDLSSESTVSRIRTEHFPLTLESARPSHTSQYLCASNGAGNIQYFGAGTRLSVL.

Details on this clone: A much larger clonotype is one base distant, so this may be a read error. The rearrangement uses TRBV7-2 and TRBJ2-3; D unresolved. Germline V gives CDR1 SGHTA, CDR2 FQGNSA. CDR3 length equals 11 residues. Trimming removed 3 bases at V and 4 bases at J, with 2 bases between. In DNA, the CDR3 is TGTGCCAGCAGCTTCCCAGATACGCAGTATTTT. This translates into CASSFPDTQYF.